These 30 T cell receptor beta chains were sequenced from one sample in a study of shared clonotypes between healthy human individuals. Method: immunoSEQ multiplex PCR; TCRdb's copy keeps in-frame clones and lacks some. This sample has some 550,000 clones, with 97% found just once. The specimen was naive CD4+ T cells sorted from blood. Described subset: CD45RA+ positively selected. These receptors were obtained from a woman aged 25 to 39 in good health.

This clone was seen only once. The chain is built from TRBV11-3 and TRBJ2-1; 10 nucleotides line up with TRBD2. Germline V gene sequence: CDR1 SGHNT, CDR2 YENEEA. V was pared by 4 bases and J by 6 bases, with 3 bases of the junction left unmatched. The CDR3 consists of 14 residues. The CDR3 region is CASSYASGSNEQFF. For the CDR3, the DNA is TGTGCCAGCAGCTATGCTAGCGGGAGCAATGAGCAGTTCTTC.

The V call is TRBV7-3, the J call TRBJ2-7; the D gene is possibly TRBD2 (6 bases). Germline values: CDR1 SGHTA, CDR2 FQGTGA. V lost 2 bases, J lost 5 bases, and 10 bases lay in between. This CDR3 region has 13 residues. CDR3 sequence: CASSLSGGNEQYF. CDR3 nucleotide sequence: TGTGCCAGCAGCTTATCGGGCGGGAACGAGCAGTACTTC.

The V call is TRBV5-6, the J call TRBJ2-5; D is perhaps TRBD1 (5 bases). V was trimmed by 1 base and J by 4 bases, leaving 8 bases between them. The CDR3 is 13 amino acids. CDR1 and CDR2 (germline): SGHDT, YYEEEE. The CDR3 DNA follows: TGTGCCAGCAGCTTGTCCAGGGCAGAGACCCAGTACTTC. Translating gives CASSLSRAETQYF. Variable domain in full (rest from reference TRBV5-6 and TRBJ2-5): DAGVTQSPTHLIKTRGQQVTLRCSPKSGHDTVSWYQQALGQGPQFIFQYYEEEERQRGNFPDRFSGHQFPNYSSELNVNALLLGDSALYLCASSLSRAETQYFGPGTRLLVL.

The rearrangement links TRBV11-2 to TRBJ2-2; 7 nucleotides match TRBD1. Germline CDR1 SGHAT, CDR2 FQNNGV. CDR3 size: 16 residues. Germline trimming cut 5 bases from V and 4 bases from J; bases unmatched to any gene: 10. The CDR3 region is CASSLRQGRSTGELFF. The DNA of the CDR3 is TGTGCCAGCAGCCTCCGACAGGGTAGGAGCACCGGGGAGCTGTTTTTT.

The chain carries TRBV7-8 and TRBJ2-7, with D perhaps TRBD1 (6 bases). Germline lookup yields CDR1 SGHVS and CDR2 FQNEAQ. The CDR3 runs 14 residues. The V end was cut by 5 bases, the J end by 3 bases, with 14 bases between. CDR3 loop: CASSRTEAVYEQYF. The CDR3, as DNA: TGTGCCAGCAGCCGGACAGAAGCCGTCTACGAGCAGTACTTC.

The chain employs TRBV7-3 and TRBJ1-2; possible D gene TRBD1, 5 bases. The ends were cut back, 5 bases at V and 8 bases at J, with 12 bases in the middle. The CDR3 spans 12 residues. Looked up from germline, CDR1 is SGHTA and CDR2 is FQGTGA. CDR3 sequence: CASSPDRIGYTF. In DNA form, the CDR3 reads TGTGCCAGCAGCCCCGACAGAATCGGCTACACCTTC.

CDR3 in amino acids: CASSRTGSSNEQFF. CDR3 coding DNA: TGTGCCAGCAGCCGTACAGGGTCTAGCAATGAGCAGTTCTTC. The J gene is TRBJ2-1, the V gene TRBV7-3; tentatively, D is TRBD1 (6 bases). The V gene's germline CDR1 is SGHTA and CDR2 FQGTGA. Trimming took off 5 bases at V and 6 bases at J, with 14 bases between the two ends. The CDR3 contains 14 residues.

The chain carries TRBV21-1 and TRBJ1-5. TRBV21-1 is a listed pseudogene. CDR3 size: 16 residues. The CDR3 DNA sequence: TGTGCCAGCAGCAATGTGGCGAGGTCTAGCAATCAGCCCCAGCATTTT. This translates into CASSNVARSSNQPQHF.

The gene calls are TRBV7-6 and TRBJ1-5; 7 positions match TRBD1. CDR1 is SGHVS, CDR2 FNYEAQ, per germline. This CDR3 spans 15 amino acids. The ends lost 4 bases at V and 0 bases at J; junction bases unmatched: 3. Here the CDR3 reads CASSSGTASNQPQHF. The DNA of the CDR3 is TGTGCCAGCAGCTCCGGGACAGCTAGCAATCAGCCCCAGCATTTT.

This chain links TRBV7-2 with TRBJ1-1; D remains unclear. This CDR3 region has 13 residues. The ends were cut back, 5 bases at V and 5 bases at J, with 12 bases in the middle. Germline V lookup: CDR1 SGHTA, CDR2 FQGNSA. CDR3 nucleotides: TGTGCCAGCAGCCCTTCCGTCAGGACTGAAGCTTTCTTT. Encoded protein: CASSPSVRTEAFF.

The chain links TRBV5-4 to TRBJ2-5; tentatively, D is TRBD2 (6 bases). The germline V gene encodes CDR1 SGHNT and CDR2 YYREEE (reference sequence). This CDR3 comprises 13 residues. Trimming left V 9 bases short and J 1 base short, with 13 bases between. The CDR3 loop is CATSREAQETQYF. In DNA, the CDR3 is TGTGCCACCTCGCGGGAAGCCCAAGAGACCCAGTACTTC. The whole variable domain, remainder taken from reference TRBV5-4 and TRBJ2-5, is ETGVTQSPTHLIKTRGQQVTLRCSSQSGHNTVSWYQQALGQGPQFIFQYYREEENGRGNFPPRFSGLQFPNYSSELNVNALELDDSALYLCATSREAQETQYFGPGTRLLVL.

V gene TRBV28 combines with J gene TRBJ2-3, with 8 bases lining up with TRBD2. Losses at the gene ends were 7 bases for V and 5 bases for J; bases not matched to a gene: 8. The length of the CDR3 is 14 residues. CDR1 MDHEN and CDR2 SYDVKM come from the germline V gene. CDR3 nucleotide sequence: TGTGCCAGCAAGACCCTCACTAGCGGAGATACGCAGTATTTT. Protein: CASKTLTSGDTQYF.

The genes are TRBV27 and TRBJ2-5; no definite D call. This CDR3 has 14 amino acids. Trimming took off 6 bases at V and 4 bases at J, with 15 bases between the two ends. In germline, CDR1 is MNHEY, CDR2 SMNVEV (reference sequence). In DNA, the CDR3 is TGTGCCAGCAGCCCATGGGCTAGTCTAGAGACCCAGTACTTC. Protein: CASSPWASLETQYF.

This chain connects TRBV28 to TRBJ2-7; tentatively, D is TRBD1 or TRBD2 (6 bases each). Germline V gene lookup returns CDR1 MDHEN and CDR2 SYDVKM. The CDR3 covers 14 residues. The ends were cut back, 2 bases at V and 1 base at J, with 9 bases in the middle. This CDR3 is CASSLRRGSYEQYF. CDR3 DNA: TGTGCCAGCAGTTTAAGGAGGGGGTCCTACGAGCAGTACTTC.

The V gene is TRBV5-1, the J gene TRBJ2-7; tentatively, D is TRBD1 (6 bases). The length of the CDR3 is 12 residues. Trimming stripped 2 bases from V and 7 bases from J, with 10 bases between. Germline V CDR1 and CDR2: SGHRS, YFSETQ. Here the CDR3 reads CASSLQGIEQYF. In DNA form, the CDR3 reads TGCGCCAGCAGCTTACAGGGAATAGAGCAGTACTTC.

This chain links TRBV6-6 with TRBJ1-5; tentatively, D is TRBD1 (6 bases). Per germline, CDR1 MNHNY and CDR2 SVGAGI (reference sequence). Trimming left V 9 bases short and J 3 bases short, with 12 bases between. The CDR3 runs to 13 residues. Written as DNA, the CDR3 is TGTGCCAGTTCGGACAGAAACAATCAGCCCCAGCATTTT. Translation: CASSDRNNQPQHF.

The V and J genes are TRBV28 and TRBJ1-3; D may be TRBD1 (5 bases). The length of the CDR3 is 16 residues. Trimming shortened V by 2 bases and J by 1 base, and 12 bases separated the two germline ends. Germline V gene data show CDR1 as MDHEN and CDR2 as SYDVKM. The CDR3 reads CASSLTGPQSGNTIYF. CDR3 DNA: TGTGCCAGCAGTTTAACGGGGCCCCAATCTGGAAACACCATATATTTT.

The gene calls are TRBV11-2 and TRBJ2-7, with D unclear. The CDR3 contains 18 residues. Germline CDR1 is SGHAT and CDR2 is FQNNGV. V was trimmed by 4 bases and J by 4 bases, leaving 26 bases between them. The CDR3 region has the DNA TGTGCCAGCAGCTCGATTGCTCGATCAGGAGAATGGGTGTACGAGCAGTACTTC. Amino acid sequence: CASSSIARSGEWVYEQYF. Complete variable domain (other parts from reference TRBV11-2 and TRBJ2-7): EAGVAQSPRYKIIEKRQSVAFWCNPISGHATLYWYQQILGQGPKLLIQFQNNGVVDDSQLPKDRFSAERLKGVDSTLKIQPAKLEDSAVYLCASSSIARSGEWVYEQYFGPGTRLTVT.

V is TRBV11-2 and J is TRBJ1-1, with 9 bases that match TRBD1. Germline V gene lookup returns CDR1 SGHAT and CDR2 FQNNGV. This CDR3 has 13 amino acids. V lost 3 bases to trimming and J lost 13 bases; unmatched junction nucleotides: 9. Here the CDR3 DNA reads TGTGCCAGCAGCTTTACCCCGGGACAGGGAGTTTTCTTT. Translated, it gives CASSFTPGQGVFF.

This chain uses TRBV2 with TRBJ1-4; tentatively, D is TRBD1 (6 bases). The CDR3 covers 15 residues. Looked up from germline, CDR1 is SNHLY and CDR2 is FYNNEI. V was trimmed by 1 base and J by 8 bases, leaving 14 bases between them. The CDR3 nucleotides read TGTGCCAGCAGTGAAGGGACAGTGAGGAACGAAAAACTGTTTTTT. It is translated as CASSEGTVRNEKLFF.

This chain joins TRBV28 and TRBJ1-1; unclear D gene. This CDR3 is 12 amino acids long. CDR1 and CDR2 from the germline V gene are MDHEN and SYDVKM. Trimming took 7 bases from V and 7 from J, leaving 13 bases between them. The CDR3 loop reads CASNPTGHEAFF. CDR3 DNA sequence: TGTGCCAGCAACCCGACGGGCCATGAAGCTTTCTTT.

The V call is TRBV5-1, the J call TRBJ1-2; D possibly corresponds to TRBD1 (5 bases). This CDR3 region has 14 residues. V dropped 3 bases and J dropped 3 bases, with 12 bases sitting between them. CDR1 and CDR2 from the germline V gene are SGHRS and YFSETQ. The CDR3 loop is CASSSGGAYYGYTF. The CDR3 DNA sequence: TGCGCCAGCAGCTCGGGTGGGGCGTACTATGGCTACACCTTC.

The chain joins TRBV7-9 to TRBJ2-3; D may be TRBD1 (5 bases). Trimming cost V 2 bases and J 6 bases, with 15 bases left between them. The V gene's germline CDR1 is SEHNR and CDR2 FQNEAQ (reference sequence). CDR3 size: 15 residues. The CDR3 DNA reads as TGTGCCAGCAGCTTAACAGGTCTCAAGACGGATACGCAGTATTTT. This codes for CASSLTGLKTDTQYF.

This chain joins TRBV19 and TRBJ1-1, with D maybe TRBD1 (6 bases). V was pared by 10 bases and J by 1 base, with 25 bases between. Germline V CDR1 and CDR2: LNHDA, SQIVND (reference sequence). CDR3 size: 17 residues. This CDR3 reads CATLFPGVGIGNTEAFF. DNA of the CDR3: TGTGCCACTCTATTTCCAGGGGTTGGAATTGGGAACACTGAAGCTTTCTTT.

DNA of the CDR3: TGCAGCGTTGAATTCCTGAACACCGGGGAGCTGTTTTTT. Encoded protein: CSVEFLNTGELFF. This rearrangement joins TRBV29-1 to TRBJ2-2; no definite D call. Germline V lookup: CDR1 SQVTM, CDR2 ANQGSEA. The CDR3 consists of 13 residues. Trimming cost V 2 bases and J 1 base, with 5 bases left between them.

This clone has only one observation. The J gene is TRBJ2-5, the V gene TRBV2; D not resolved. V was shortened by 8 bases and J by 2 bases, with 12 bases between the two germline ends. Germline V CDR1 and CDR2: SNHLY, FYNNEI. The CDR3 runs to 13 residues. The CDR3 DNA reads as TGTGCCAGCGGACCTTTTTTGCAAGAGACCCAGTACTTC. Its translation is CASGPFLQETQYF.

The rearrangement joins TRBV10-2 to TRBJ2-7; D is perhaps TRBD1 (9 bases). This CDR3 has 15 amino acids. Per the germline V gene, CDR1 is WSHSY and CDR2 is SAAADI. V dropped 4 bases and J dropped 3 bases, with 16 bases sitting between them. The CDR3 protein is CASSVGGGQGYEQYF. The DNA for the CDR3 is TGCGCCAGCAGTGTCGGGGGGGGACAGGGCTACGAGCAGTACTTC.

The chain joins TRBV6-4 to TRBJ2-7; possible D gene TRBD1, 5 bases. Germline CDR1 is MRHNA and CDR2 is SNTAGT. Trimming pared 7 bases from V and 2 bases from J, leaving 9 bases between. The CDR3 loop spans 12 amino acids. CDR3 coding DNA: TGTGCCAGCAACCAGGACACCTACGAGCAGTACTTC. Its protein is CASNQDTYEQYF.

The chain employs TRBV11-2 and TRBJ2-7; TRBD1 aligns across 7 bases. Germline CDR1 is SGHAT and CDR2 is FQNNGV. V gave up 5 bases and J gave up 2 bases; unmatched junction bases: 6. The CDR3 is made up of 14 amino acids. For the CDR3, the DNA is TGTGCCAGCAGCCCGGGACAGCCGGCCTACGAGCAGTACTTC. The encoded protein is CASSPGQPAYEQYF. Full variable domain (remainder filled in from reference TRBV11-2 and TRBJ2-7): EAGVAQSPRYKIIEKRQSVAFWCNPISGHATLYWYQQILGQGPKLLIQFQNNGVVDDSQLPKDRFSAERLKGVDSTLKIQPAKLEDSAVYLCASSPGQPAYEQYFGPGTRLTVT.

The CDR3 sequence: CSAGLAGEGRPTHYEQYF. The CDR3 region has the DNA TGCAGCGCTGGACTAGCGGGGGAAGGCCGGCCTACCCACTACGAGCAGTACTTC. The genes are TRBV29-1 and TRBJ2-7; 13 bases map to TRBD2. The CDR3 is 18 residues long. Trimming took 7 bases from V and 3 from J; bases not matched to a gene: 18. CDR1 and CDR2 from the germline V gene are SQVTM and ANQGSEA.